This is a list of T cell receptor beta chains from one sample in a study of shared clonotypes between healthy human individuals. Using immunoSEQ multiplex PCR, the repertoire was profiled, and TCRdb retains in-frame clones only, with some absent. The table shows some 790,000 clones, with about two thirds occurring only once. The specimen was memory CD4+ T cells sorted from blood. These receptor sequences come from a woman in her thirties in good health. Each CDR3 is given with its conserved first and last residue. The D gene is left open where the match is weak. Size values are once, few and many counts, or a class for expanded clones, and some rows have none.

NA	NA	TRBV7-9	TRBJ2-1	CASSFFNSPSTGYEQFF	TGTGCCAGCAGCTTTTTTAATAGCCCATCTACCGGGTATGAGCAGTTCTTC
NA	NA	TRBV5-1	TRBJ2-5	CASSPALVGQETQYF	TGCGCCAGCAGCCCTGCCTTGGTGGGCCAAGAGACCCAGTACTTC
NA	NA	TRBV7-9	TRBJ2-7	CASSLVQGTAYEQYF	TGTGCCAGCAGCTTAGTTCAGGGTACAGCCTACGAGCAGTACTTC
TRBD2	few	TRBV4-1	TRBJ2-7	CASSQVGAAGTSGTYEQYF	TGCGCCAGCAGCCAAGTAGGGGCAGCAGGGACTAGCGGGACGTACGAGCAGTACTTC
TRBD1	NA	TRBV4-1	TRBJ2-1	CASSQETGVLYNEQFF	TGCGCCAGCAGCCAGGAGACAGGGGTTCTTTACAATGAGCAGTTCTTC
TRBD1	few	TRBV30	TRBJ2-5	CAWTRGQGAAETQYF	TGTGCCTGGACCCGGGGACAGGGGGCTGCAGAGACCCAGTACTTC
NA	NA	TRBV28	TRBJ1-1	CASSLVQRNTEAFF	TGTGCCAGCAGTTTAGTACAACGGAACACTGAAGCTTTCTTT
NA	NA	TRBV9	TRBJ1-1	CASSVTTTSEAFF	TGTGCCAGCAGCGTCACTACGACGAGTGAAGCTTTCTTT
NA	NA	TRBV2	TRBJ2-7	CASKSAGAGEQYF	TGTGCCAGCAAGTCGGCGGGGGCCGGCGAGCAGTACTTC
NA	NA	TRBV2	TRBJ2-5	CASSPGGRGAPKRETQYF	TGTGCCAGCAGTCCCGGAGGGAGGGGGGCCCCCAAGAGAGAGACCCAGTACTTC
TRBD2	NA	TRBV2	TRBJ2-4	CASRKLARAKNIQYF	TGTGCCAGCAGGAAACTAGCGAGAGCCAAAAACATTCAGTACTTC
NA	NA	TRBV7-9	TRBJ2-7	CASSSGSSSYEQYF	TGTGCCAGCAGCTCAGGGTCTAGCTCCTACGAGCAGTACTTC
NA	NA	TRBV30	TRBJ1-2	CAWSVHGGYTF	TGTGCCTGGAGTGTACATGGGGGCTACACCTTC
NA	NA	TRBV18	TRBJ1-1	CASSPHRDTEAFF	TGTGCCAGCTCCCCTCACCGGGACACTGAAGCTTTCTTT
TRBD1	NA	TRBV5-1	TRBJ1-1	CATGPGQGEAFF	TGCGCCACCGGACCGGGACAGGGTGAAGCTTTCTTT
NA	NA	TRBV11-1	TRBJ2-1	CASSTRDKPFF	TGTGCCAGCAGCACCCGGGACAAGCCGTTCTTC
NA	NA	TRBV5-1	TRBJ2-7	CASSSRQPSYEQYF	TGCGCCAGCAGCTCCAGACAGCCCTCCTACGAGCAGTACTTC
TRBD2	NA	TRBV25-1	TRBJ2-5	CASSDGLAEQETQYF	TGTGCCAGCAGCGACGGACTAGCGGAGCAAGAGACCCAGTACTTC
NA	NA	TRBV7-2	TRBJ1-1	CASSSQTDTEAFF	TGTGCCAGCAGCTCCCAGACAGACACTGAAGCTTTCTTT
TRBD1	NA	TRBV5-1	TRBJ2-2	CASSSGTEGTGELFF	TGCGCCAGCAGCTCCGGGACAGAGGGCACCGGGGAGCTGTTTTTT
TRBD2	NA	TRBV18	TRBJ2-3	CASSPSLAGKDTQYF	TGTGCCAGCTCACCGTCACTAGCGGGGAAGGATACGCAGTATTTT
NA	NA	TRBV2	TRBJ1-2	CASSERGLNYGYTF	TGTGCCAGCAGTGAGAGGGGCCTGAACTATGGCTACACCTTC
NA	NA	TRBV5-4	TRBJ1-2	CASSPRGESGGYGYTF	TGTGCCAGCAGCCCGCGCGGGGAATCGGGCGGGTATGGCTACACCTTC
NA	NA	TRBV28	TRBJ2-5	CASSLFTLGETQYF	TGTGCCAGCAGTTTATTTACTTTAGGAGAGACCCAGTACTTC
NA	NA	TRBV27	TRBJ2-7	CASGSPWLSLAEQYF	TGTGCCAGCGGGTCCCCTTGGTTGTCCCTCGCCGAGCAGTACTTC
TRBD2	once	TRBV6-5	TRBJ2-1	CASSFLGLATNEQFF	TGTGCCAGCAGTTTCCTTGGACTAGCTACCAATGAGCAGTTCTTC
TRBD2	NA	TRBV5-6	TRBJ2-2	CASSPGGSGSTGELFF	TGTGCCAGCAGCCCCGGGGGCAGCGGGAGCACCGGGGAGCTGTTTTTT
NA	NA	TRBV2	TRBJ1-2	CASSRQEYGYTF	TGTGCCAGCAGTCGGCAGGAGTATGGCTACACCTTC
NA	NA	TRBV13	TRBJ2-1	CASSLVGMSRLNNEQFF	TGTGCCAGCAGCTTAGTGGGAATGTCGAGACTGAACAATGAGCAGTTCTTC
TRBD2	NA	TRBV5-1	TRBJ2-7	CASSWQPRTSGRYEQYF	TGCGCCAGCAGCTGGCAGCCGAGGACTAGCGGGAGGTACGAGCAGTACTTC
NA	NA	TRBV25-1	TRBJ2-1	CASSAASQDSNNEQFF	TGTGCCAGCAGTGCCGCTAGTCAGGACAGCAACAATGAGCAGTTCTTC
TRBD2	NA	TRBV7-7	TRBJ2-3	CASSVGLAGGSADTQYF	TGTGCCAGCAGCGTCGGCCTAGCGGGAGGATCGGCAGATACGCAGTATTTT
NA	NA	TRBV5-1	TRBJ2-2	CASSLSVSGELFF	TGCGCCAGCAGCTTATCTGTCTCCGGGGAGCTGTTTTTT
NA	few	TRBV2	TRBJ1-5	CASRADSNQPQHF	TGTGCCAGCAGAGCTGACAGCAATCAGCCCCAGCATTTT
NA	NA	TRBV14	TRBJ1-2	CASSQDPGRGYTF	TGTGCCAGCAGCCAAGATCCAGGACGTGGCTACACCTTC
TRBD1	NA	TRBV2	TRBJ1-5	CASSDQGAGQPQHF	TGTGCCAGCAGTGATCAGGGGGCTGGTCAGCCCCAGCATTTT
TRBD1	NA	TRBV27	TRBJ1-2	CASSRQNPGQGGGYTF	TGTGCCAGCAGCCGGCAGAACCCGGGACAGGGAGGAGGCTACACCTTC
NA	NA	TRBV30	TRBJ2-5	CAWSSGTVQETQYF	TGTGCCTGGAGTTCGGGAACTGTCCAAGAGACCCAGTACTTC
NA	NA	TRBV27	TRBJ2-2	CASSPYKATGELFF	TGTGCCAGCAGTCCCTACAAAGCCACCGGGGAGCTGTTTTTT